Detailed here is one T cell receptor beta chain. This sample was taken from a study of blood T cell repertoires in COVID-19. Looking at the study overall: Specimens from acute and convalescent COVID-19 originated in the United States, Italy and Spain. PBMCs, B-cell-depleted T cells, or T cells were the source of the cDNA or gDNA that made up the material.

As handled by the study authors: How many nucleated cells were present was estimated from reference gene primer amplification. Method: immunoSEQ multiplex PCR; TCRdb's copy keeps in-frame clones and lacks some. Clonal size and the V and J genes are those of that table, whereas D and trimming came from the DNA. The data hold about 81,000 clones, with approximately 86% observed a single time. Sequencing used peripheral blood. This sequence originates from an elderly woman with acute or convalescent COVID-19.

The CDR3 reads CASSTARTGGREKLFF. The DNA of the CDR3 is TGTGCCAGCAGCACCGCCAGGACAGGGGGCCGGGAAAAACTGTTTTTT. V usage is TRBV7-2 and J usage is TRBJ1-4, with 11 bases lining up with TRBD1. This CDR3 is built from 16 residues. Trimming cost V 5 bases and J 8 bases; bases outside gene matches: 10. Per germline, CDR1 SGHTA and CDR2 FQGNSA.